The clone carrying this T cell receptor (beta chain) was seen only a few times. This specimen comes from a study of human T cells and chemical hapten exposure. The V gene's germline CDR1 is MNHEY and CDR2 SMNVEV (reference sequence). V lost 2 bases, J lost 5 bases, and 19 bases lay in between. The CDR3 totals 16 residues. The authors extracted total RNA from unfractionated whole blood. One entry per CDR3 protein, called by TCRdb with MiXCR from the 5' RACE reads. The sample holds 100,000 to 120,000 distinct CDR3 sequences; roughly 19% are singletons and the top ten take approximately 3%. This TCR was recovered from a human donor in good health. The V and J genes are TRBV27 and TRBJ2-7; maybe TRBD2 (7 bases). CDR3 in amino acids: CASSLMSGRGSHEQYF. In nucleotides, the CDR3 is TGTGCCAGCAGTTTAATGTCGGGGAGGGGGTCCCACGAGCAGTACTTC.